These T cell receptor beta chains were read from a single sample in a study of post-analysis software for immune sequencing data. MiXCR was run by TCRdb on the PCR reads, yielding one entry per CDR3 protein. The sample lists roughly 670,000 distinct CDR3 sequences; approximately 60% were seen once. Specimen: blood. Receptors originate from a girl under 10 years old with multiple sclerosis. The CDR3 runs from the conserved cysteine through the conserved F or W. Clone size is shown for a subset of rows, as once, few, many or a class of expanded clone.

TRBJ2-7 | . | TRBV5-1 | CASSLEGRGEQYF
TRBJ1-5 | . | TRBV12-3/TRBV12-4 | CASSPRGGAGAQFQPQHF
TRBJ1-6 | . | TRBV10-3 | CAISESYEPLHF
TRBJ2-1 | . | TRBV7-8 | CASSGWTGAGTYNEQFF
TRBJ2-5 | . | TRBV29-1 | CSVVQAGGPQETQYF
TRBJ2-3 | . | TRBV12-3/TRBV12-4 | CASSLVPRNTDAQYF
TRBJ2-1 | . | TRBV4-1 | CASSQDRASGSSYNEQFF
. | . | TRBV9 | CASSVGEGSEQYF
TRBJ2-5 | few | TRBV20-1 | CSARGRRLAEPQYF
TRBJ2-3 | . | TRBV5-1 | CASVTGGASTDTQYF
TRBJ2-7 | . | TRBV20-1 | CSASGFGGQPHLEQYF
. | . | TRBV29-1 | CSVERGGQGAEQYF
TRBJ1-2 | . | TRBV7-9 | CASSLGAGGIAYGYTF
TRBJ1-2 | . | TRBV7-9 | CASSPDGTGNYGYTF
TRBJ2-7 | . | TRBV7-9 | CASSFRNDRLSPAYEQYF
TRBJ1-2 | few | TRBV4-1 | CASSLLPPLRRNYGYTF
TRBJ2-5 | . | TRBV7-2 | CASSLYVPSETQYF
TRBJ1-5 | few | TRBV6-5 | CASSYVAAAQPQHF
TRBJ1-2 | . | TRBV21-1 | CASSNVKGDYGYTF
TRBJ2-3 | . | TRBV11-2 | CASTFGDSTDTQYF
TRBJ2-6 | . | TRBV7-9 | CASSLDPGSSGANVLTF
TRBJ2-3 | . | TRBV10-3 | CAIGRRAGGSTDTQYF
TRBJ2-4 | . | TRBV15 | CATSRDREGSPEQYF
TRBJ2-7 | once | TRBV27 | CASSGIEQYF
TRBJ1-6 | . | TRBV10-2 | CASSEQRNSPLHF
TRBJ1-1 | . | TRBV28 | CASSLGTGIRAFF
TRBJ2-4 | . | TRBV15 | CATSFRDRVVQYF
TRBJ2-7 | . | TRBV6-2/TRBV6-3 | CASSYGTGRAEEQYF
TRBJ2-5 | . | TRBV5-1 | CASRAGGSLQETQYF
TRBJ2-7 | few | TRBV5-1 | CASSGTSEHEQYF
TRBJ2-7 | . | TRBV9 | CASSVEGGRRYEQYF
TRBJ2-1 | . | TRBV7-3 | CASSLRGQSYNEQFF
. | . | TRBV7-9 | CASSDRDRGSETQYF
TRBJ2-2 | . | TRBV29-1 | CSVTLTGNTGELFF
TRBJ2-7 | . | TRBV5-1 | CASSWGTGYEQYF
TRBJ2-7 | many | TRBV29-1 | CSAGWGSYEQYF
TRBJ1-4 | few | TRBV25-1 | CASSESEGWAGKLFF
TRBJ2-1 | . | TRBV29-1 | CSVLVLAGNEQFF
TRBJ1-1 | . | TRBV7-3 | CAFWGQMNTEAFF
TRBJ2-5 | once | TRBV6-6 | CASSWTDNEQYF
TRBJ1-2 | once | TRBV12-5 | CASGLLRPGNMSYTF